This T cell receptor (beta chain) was captured by sequencing in a study of cytomegalovirus exposure and HLA in healthy donors. General study findings and limits: Previous analysis showed most TCR beta V segments were productive about 87% or about 30% of the time. Beyond CMV serostatus, there was no information to go on about immune exposure.

13 Jbeta primers and 60 Vbeta primers were used for the PCR. The table came from immunoSEQ multiplex PCR; TCRdb's copy has only in-frame clones and leaves some out. The data show approximately 37,000 clones, with 82% seen just once and over 9.5% held by the top ten. Remarks on this clone: The antigen remains undetermined.

Germline assignment: CDR1 LNHDA and CDR2 SQIVND (reference sequence). This CDR3 spans 13 amino acids. After removal of 8 bases from V and 5 bases from J, the junction contained 7 bases not matched to a gene. Sequenced material: PBMCs. The TCR comes from a woman in her late teens or twenties in good health and CMV-seropositive. The J gene is TRBJ2-5, the V gene TRBV19; 8 positions agree with TRBD2. The CDR3 nucleotides read TGTGCCAGTGACGGGGGGGGACTGGAGACCCAGTACTTC. This gives the protein CASDGGGLETQYF.